This TCR beta chain was profiled in a study of CD8+CD57+ T cells in acquired aplastic anemia. Background on the study: Across the sorted CD4+ and CD8+ cells, DNA amounts averaged about 3.1 ug.

This CDR3 is built from 15 residues. Losses at the gene ends were 3 bases for V and 5 bases for J; bases not matched to a gene: 5. Germline loops: CDR1 SGHAT, CDR2 FQNNGV. It was patients with CD8+CD57+ cell expansion by flow cytometry who were chosen for sequencing. No therapy had been given to the patients at the time of blood sampling. According to the study, genomic DNA was the template for TCR beta VDJ and CDR3 profiling. Using its own MiXCR run on the reads, TCRdb lists one record per CDR3 protein. The sample lists about 150,000 distinct CDR3 sequences, less than 60% occurring once. The sample comprised sorted CD4+, CD8+, or CD8+CD57+ T cells (not recorded which) from PBMCs. The chain couples TRBV11-2 to TRBJ2-3, with 10 bases identical to TRBD2. This sequence originates from a human donor with aplastic anemia. CDR3: CASSFSGGPGDTQYF. The CDR3, as DNA: TGTGCCAGCAGCTTTAGCGGGGGGCCCGGAGATACGCAGTATTTT.